The 21 T cell receptor beta chains below come from one sample, sequenced in a study of T cell responses to AZD1222 COVID-19 vaccine (dated by TCRdb to about 2021). This sample's time point label indicates: baseline before first vaccination. Library preparation employed the immunoSEQ multiplex PCR assay. The table comes from immuneACCESS by way of TCRdb, which keeps in-frame sequences with V and J called. Part of the clones is missing from these tables; in studies checked, under half for an unresolved V gene and the rest for unknown reasons. The sample records 90,000 to 120,000 clones, less than 90% of which are singletons. The ten largest clones add up to approximately 16% of the sample. The material was peripheral blood, obtained on day 0 of AZD1222 vaccination. The source is an adult in good health.

The chain has TRBV2 and TRBJ1-6; tentative D call: TRBD1 (6 bases). The CDR3 sequence is 14 residues long. Germline V lookup: CDR1 SNHLY, CDR2 FYNNEI. Trimming took off 7 bases at V and 6 bases at J, with 13 bases between the two ends. For the CDR3, the DNA is TGTGCCAGCATGCAGGACAGCGGTAATTCACCCCTCCACTTT. Protein product: CASMQDSGNSPLHF.

The chain carries TRBV19 and TRBJ1-5, with D perhaps TRBD1 (6 bases). The CDR3 length is 19 residues. Germline values: CDR1 LNHDA, CDR2 SQIVND (reference sequence). Deletions cut 3 bases from V and 3 bases from J, with 24 bases between. The CDR3 loop is CASSIVLPAVKGDNQPQHF. The CDR3 DNA reads as TGTGCCAGTAGTATTGTTCTACCTGCTGTTAAGGGGGACAATCAGCCCCAGCATTTT.

A single count supports this clone. The rearrangement links TRBV2 to TRBJ2-7; 8 nucleotides line up with TRBD2. Germline trimming cut 5 bases from V and 7 bases from J; bases unmatched to any gene: 13. CDR3 length: 15 amino acids. The germline V gene has CDR1 SNHLY and CDR2 FYNNEI. CDR3 bases: TGTGCCAGCAGTCTACGCGGGGGGCAATTCGCGGAGCAGTACTTC. Its protein is CASSLRGGQFAEQYF.

The V and J genes are TRBV6-5 and TRBJ2-7; TRBD1 matches 7 bases. Trimming removed 7 bases from V and 2 bases from J; junction bases left unmatched: 8. CDR3 length: 14 residues. Germline CDR1 reads MNHEY; CDR2 reads SVGAGI. The CDR3, as DNA: TGTGCCAGCAACCCTGGACAGGCACCCTACGAGCAGTACTTC. Protein sequence: CASNPGQAPYEQYF.

This sequence joins TRBV2 and TRBJ2-6; D is unresolved. The CDR3 is made up of 13 amino acids. Trimming shortened V by 6 bases and J by 0 bases, and 3 bases separated the two germline ends. From germline, CDR1 is SNHLY and CDR2 FYNNEI. This CDR3 reads CASRDSGANVLTF. The DNA of the CDR3 is TGTGCCAGCAGGGACTCTGGGGCCAACGTCCTGACTTTC.

The rearrangement links TRBV18 to TRBJ1-1; D is perhaps TRBD1 (6 bases). V lost 2 bases and J 3 bases, leaving 7 bases between the germline ends. The CDR3 is 13 residues long. Germline V gene lookup returns CDR1 KGHSH and CDR2 LQKENI. The CDR3 DNA reads TGTGCCAGCTCACCATCAGGGGACACTGAAGCTTTCTTT. As protein: CASSPSGDTEAFF.

This sequence joins TRBV19 and TRBJ2-1; TRBD1 aligns across 7 bases. From germline, CDR1 is LNHDA and CDR2 SQIVND (reference sequence). V gave up 3 bases and J gave up 7 bases; unmatched junction bases: 9. CDR3 length equals 15 residues. This chain's CDR3 is CASSIGQGVVNEQFF. The CDR3 nucleotides read TGTGCCAGTAGTATCGGGCAGGGGGTTGTTAATGAGCAGTTCTTC.

V gene TRBV5-1 combines with J gene TRBJ1-3; D is perhaps TRBD1 (6 bases). CDR3 length: 14 residues. V was trimmed by 0 bases and J by 4 bases, leaving 8 bases between them. Germline V lookup: CDR1 SGHRS, CDR2 YFSETQ. In DNA, the CDR3 is TGCGCCAGCAGCTTGGCCGACAGGGGAAACACCATATATTTT. Its protein product is CASSLADRGNTIYF.

The gene calls are TRBV5-1 and TRBJ1-5; D gene unclear. Germline CDR1 is SGHRS and CDR2 is YFSETQ. The CDR3 has 13 residues. V dropped 0 bases and J dropped 0 bases, with 1 base sitting between them. CDR3 amino acids: CASSLGSNQPQHF. As DNA, the CDR3 is TGCGCCAGCAGCTTGGGTAGCAATCAGCCCCAGCATTTT. The full variable domain, completed using reference TRBV5-1 and TRBJ1-5, is KAGVTQTPRYLIKTRGQQVTLSCSPISGHRSVSWYQQTPGQGLQFLFEYFSETQRNKGNFPGRFSGRQFSNSRSEMNVSTLELGDSALYLCASSLGSNQPQHFGDGTRLSIL.

The rearrangement joins TRBV9 to TRBJ2-7, with 9 positions matching TRBD1. Per germline, CDR1 SGDLS and CDR2 YYNGEE. The CDR3 length is 16 residues. J was trimmed by 2 bases and V by 2 bases; bases with no gene match: 8. The CDR3 spells CASSVLQGALTYEQYF. The DNA for the CDR3 is TGTGCCAGCAGCGTCCTACAGGGGGCCCTCACCTACGAGCAGTACTTC.

This chain connects TRBV6-5 to TRBJ2-2; maybe TRBD2 (5 bases). V was trimmed by 6 bases and J by 8 bases, leaving 13 bases between them. This CDR3 is 13 amino acids long. Germline CDR1 is MNHEY and CDR2 is SVGAGI. CDR3 residues: CASSRAGLGELFF. CDR3 nucleotides: TGTGCCAGCAGCCGCGCGGGCTTGGGGGAGCTGTTTTTT.

The chain combines TRBV25-1 with TRBJ1-5; D might be TRBD1 (5 bases). V was trimmed by 8 bases and J by 6 bases, leaving 11 bases between them. Per germline, CDR1 MGHDK and CDR2 SYGVNS. The CDR3 extends over 12 amino acids. The CDR3 sequence is CASATGGQPQHF. The CDR3 DNA sequence: TGTGCCAGCGCCACCGGGGGTCAGCCCCAGCATTTT.

For the CDR3, the DNA is TGCAGCGCAGACGGGACAGGGGTGAACACTGAAGCTTTCTTT. Residues: CSADGTGVNTEAFF. The chain recombines TRBV29-1 with TRBJ1-1; 10 bases map to TRBD1. Germline V gene data show CDR1 as SQVTM and CDR2 as ANQGSEA. The CDR3 has 14 amino acids. The J segment lost 0 bases and the V segment lost 7 bases, leaving 5 bases of the junction unmatched.

This clone appeared a single time. V and J are TRBV3-1 (or the pseudogene TRBV3-2) and TRBJ1-1; TRBD1 might be the D (5 bases). V was trimmed by 4 bases and J by 3 bases, leaving 6 bases between them. The CDR3 consists of 12 residues. The germline gives CDR1 LGHDT, CDR2 YNNKEL (reference sequence). CDR3 in amino acids: CASSRGDTEAFF. For the CDR3, the DNA is TGTGCCAGCAGCCGGGGGGACACTGAAGCTTTCTTT.

V usage is TRBV4-1 and J usage is TRBJ2-1; the D gene is possibly TRBD1 (6 bases). Germline values: CDR1 MGHRA, CDR2 YSYEKL. CDR3 length: 15 residues. Between the trimmed V and J ends, which lost 6 bases and 0 bases, there was a span of 12 bases. The CDR3 here is CASSPQGTSYNEQFF. The CDR3 nucleotides read TGCGCCAGCAGTCCTCAGGGGACCTCCTACAATGAGCAGTTCTTC.

In its sample, this clone was seen a few times. Here the CDR3 DNA reads TGTGCCAGCAGCTCGAACACCGGGGAGCTGTTTTTT. This translates into CASSSNTGELFF. V is TRBV27 and J is TRBJ2-2; D not certain. CDR1 is MNHEY, CDR2 SMNVEV, per germline (reference sequence). The CDR3 consists of 12 residues. Trimming shortened V by 6 bases and J by 0 bases, and 2 bases separated the two germline ends.

DNA of the CDR3: TGCAGCGTTTTCCCCCGAGTGACGAACACTGAAGCTTTCTTT. It encodes CSVFPRVTNTEAFF. The chain carries TRBV29-1 and TRBJ1-1; D remains ambiguous. Germline CDR1 reads SQVTM; CDR2 reads ANQGSEA. V lost 5 bases to trimming and J lost 1 base, with 14 bases between them. The CDR3 consists of 14 residues.

This chain joins TRBV14 and TRBJ1-2; D not resolved. The V gene lost 6 bases and the J gene lost 5 bases, with 13 bases spanning the gap. CDR3 length: 13 residues. The germline V gene encodes CDR1 SGHDN and CDR2 FVKESK. DNA of the CDR3: TGTGCCAGCAGTTCTAGCGTGACTTATGGCTACACCTTC. It specifies CASSSSVTYGYTF.

The chain carries TRBV5-4 and TRBJ1-2, with 10 bases matching TRBD1. The germline V gene has CDR1 SGHNT and CDR2 YYREEE (reference sequence). This CDR3 comprises 14 residues. J lost 6 bases, V lost 4 bases, and 6 bases had no gene match. CDR3 residues: CASSQGQGNDGYTF. In nucleotides, the CDR3 is TGTGCCAGCAGCCAGGGACAGGGGAATGATGGCTACACCTTC.

This clone was seen a single time. The chain recombines TRBV11-3 with TRBJ1-6; 8 positions agree with TRBD1. Germline V gene sequence: CDR1 SGHNT, CDR2 YENEEA. The CDR3 is 15 amino acids. V dropped 1 base and J dropped 10; count of bases not matched to a gene: 6. The CDR3 bases are TGTGCCAGCAGCTTAGGGGGACAGGTTAAGTCACCCCTCCACTTT. Translating gives CASSLGGQVKSPLHF. The variable domain in full, completed from reference TRBV11-3 and TRBJ1-6, reads EAGVVQSPRYKIIEKKQPVAFWCNPISGHNTLYWYLQNLGQGPELLIRYENEEAVDDSQLPKDRFSAERLKGVDSTLKIQPAELGDSAVYLCASSLGGQVKSPLHFGNGTRLTVT.

The V and J genes are TRBV4-2 and TRBJ2-5; D ambiguous. V lost 0 bases and J lost 0, with 5 bases in between. CDR1 LGHNA and CDR2 YNFKEQ come from the germline V gene. The CDR3 is 14 amino acids. CDR3 coding DNA: TGTGCCAGCAGCCAAGATGCGAACCAAGAGACCCAGTACTTC. Its protein is CASSQDANQETQYF.